This TCR beta chain stems from a study of T cells after yellow fever vaccination. Notes on the study in general: Detected again after the booster were most primary-vaccination clones, at 95% to 98% CD4 and 80% to 90% CD8.

Germline CDR1 reads MNHEY; CDR2 reads SMNVEV (reference sequence). The CDR3 contains 13 residues. With 3 bases removed from V and 1 base from J, the gap between germline ends came to 7 bases. TCRdb processed the 5' RACE reads anew with MiXCR; each CDR3 protein has one entry. The table records 500,000 to 650,000 distinct CDR3 sequences, roughly 13% of them present only once. Concerning this clonotype: Its antigen is currently unknown.

The J gene is TRBJ2-7, the V gene TRBV27; no firm D call. The material was PBMCs, obtained on the day of the yellow fever booster vaccination. This TCR derives from a man younger than 40 who received the YFV17D yellow fever vaccine. The CDR3 nucleotides are TGTGCCAGCAGTTTCCCGGGTTCCTACGAGCAGTACTTC. This encodes CASSFPGSYEQYF.